The entry below gives a single T cell receptor beta chain sequence along with its context. The antigen remains undetermined. These data are taken from a study of T cell responses to AZD1222 COVID-19 vaccine. For the study at large: Timing groups of about 4 and about 12 weeks for second doses were pooled.

General study findings and limits: Of spike-specific TCRs, nearly half reportedly target regions left unmutated in variants.

Libraries were prepared by immunoSEQ multiplex PCR; TCRdb keeps only in-frame clonotypes and omits some of them. The sample consists of about 97,000 clones, roughly 84% of them appearing once. V lost 0 bases and J lost 7, with 12 bases in between. CDR1 is MNHNS and CDR2 is SASEGT in the germline V gene. This CDR3 region has 14 residues. The sample was peripheral blood, taken on day 0 of AZD1222 vaccination. This chain connects TRBV6-1 to TRBJ2-5; D is unresolved. The TCR was taken from an adult in good health. As DNA, the CDR3 is TGTGCCAGCAGTGAAGCAGTAGGGTTCGGGACCCAGTACTTC. This gives the protein CASSEAVGFGTQYF.